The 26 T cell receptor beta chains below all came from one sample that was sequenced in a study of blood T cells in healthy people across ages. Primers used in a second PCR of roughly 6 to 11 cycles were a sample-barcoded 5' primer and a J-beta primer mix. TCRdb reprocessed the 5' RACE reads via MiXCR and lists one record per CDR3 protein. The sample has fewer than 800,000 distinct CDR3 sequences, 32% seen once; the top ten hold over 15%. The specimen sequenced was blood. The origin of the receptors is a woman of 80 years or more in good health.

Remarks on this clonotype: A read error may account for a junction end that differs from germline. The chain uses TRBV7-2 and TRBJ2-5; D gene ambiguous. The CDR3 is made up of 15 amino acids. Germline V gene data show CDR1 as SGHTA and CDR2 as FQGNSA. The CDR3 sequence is CASSSLGRTQETRYF. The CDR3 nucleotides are TGTGCCAGCAGCTCTCTGGGCAGAACCCAAGAGACCCGGTACTTC.

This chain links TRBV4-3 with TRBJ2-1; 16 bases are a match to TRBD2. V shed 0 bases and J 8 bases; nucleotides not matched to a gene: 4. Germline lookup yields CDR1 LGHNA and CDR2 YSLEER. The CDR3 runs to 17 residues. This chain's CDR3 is CASSQDPGLAGGHEQFF. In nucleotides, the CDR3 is TGCGCCAGCAGCCAAGATCCGGGACTAGCGGGGGGGCATGAGCAGTTCTTC.

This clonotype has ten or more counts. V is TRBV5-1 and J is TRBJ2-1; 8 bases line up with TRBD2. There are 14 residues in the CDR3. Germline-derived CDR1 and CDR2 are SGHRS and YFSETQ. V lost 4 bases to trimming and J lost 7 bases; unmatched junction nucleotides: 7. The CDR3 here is CASSGSSGFNEQFF. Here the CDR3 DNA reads TGCGCCAGCAGCGGGTCTAGCGGGTTTAATGAGCAGTTCTTC.

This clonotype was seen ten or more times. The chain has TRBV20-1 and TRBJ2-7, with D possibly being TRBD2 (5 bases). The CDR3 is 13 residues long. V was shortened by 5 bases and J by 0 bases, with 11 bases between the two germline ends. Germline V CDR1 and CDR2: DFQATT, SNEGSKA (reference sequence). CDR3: CSALRLSSYEQYF. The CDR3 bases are TGCAGTGCTTTACGACTAAGCTCCTACGAGCAGTACTTC.

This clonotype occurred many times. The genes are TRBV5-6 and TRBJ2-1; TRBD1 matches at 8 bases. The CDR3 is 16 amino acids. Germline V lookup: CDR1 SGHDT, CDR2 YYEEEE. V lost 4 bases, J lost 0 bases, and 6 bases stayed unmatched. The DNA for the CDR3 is TGTGCCAGCAGCAGTTACAGGGGGAGCTCCTACAATGAGCAGTTCTTC. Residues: CASSSYRGSSYNEQFF. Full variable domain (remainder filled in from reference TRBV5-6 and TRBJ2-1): DAGVTQSPTHLIKTRGQQVTLRCSPKSGHDTVSWYQQALGQGPQFIFQYYEEEERQRGNFPDRFSGHQFPNYSSELNVNALLLGDSALYLCASSSYRGSSYNEQFFGPGTRLTVL.

The CDR3 spells CASSLVLLDEQFF. The CDR3 region has the DNA TGTGCCAGCAGCTTAGTTCTGCTGGATGAGCAGTTCTTC. The chain combines TRBV7-2 with TRBJ2-1; D unclear. The ends were cut back, 1 base at V and 8 bases at J, with 9 bases in the middle. This CDR3 contains 13 residues. Germline CDR1 and CDR2: SGHTA and FQGNSA.

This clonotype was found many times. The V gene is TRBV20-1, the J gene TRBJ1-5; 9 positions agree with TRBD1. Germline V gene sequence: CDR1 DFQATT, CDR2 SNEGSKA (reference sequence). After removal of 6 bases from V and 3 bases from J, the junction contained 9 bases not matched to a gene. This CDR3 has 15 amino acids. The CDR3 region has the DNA TGCAGTGCCCTACAGGGGGCAATCTCCAATCAGCCCCAGCATTTT. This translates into CSALQGAISNQPQHF.

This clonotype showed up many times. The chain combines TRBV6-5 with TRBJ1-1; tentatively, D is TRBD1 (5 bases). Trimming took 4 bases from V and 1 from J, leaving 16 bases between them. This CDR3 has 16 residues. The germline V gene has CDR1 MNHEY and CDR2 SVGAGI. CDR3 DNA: TGTGCCAGCAGTTCTCCCCGGAGGGGAGGGAACACTGAAGCTTTCTTT. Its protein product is CASSSPRRGGNTEAFF.

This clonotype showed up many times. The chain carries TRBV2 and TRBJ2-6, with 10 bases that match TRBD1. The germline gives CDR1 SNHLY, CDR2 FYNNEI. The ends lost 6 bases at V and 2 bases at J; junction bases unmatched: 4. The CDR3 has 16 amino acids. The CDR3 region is CASRTGGSPGANVLTF. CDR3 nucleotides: TGTGCCAGCAGGACAGGGGGCTCCCCTGGGGCCAACGTCCTGACTTTC.

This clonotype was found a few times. This CDR3 reads CASSRGSTGMGTEAFF. In nucleotides, the CDR3 is TGCGCCAGCAGCAGAGGGTCGACAGGGATGGGAACTGAAGCTTTCTTT. The chain recombines TRBV5-1 with TRBJ1-1, with 7 nucleotides matching TRBD1. The CDR3 loop spans 16 amino acids. J was trimmed by 5 bases and V by 4 bases; bases with no gene match: 14. Germline values: CDR1 SGHRS, CDR2 YFSETQ. The full variable domain, completed using reference TRBV5-1 and TRBJ1-1, is KAGVTQTPRYLIKTRGQQVTLSCSPISGHRSVSWYQQTPGQGLQFLFEYFSETQRNKGNFPGRFSGRQFSNSRSEMNVSTLELGDSALYLCASSRGSTGMGTEAFFGQGTRLTVV.

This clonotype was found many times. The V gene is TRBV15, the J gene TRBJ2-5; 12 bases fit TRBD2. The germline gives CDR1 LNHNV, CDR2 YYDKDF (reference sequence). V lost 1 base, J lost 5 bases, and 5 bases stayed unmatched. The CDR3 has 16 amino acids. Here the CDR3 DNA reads TGTGCCACCAGCAGAGGGGCTAGCGGGGGGGAGGAGACCCAGTACTTC. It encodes CATSRGASGGEETQYF.

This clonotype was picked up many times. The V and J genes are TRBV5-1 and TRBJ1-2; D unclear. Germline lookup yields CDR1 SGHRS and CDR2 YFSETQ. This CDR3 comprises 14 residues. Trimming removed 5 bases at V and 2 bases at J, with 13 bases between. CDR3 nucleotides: TGCGCCAGCAGACTCACGACTGAAAACTATGGCTACACCTTC. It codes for CASRLTTENYGYTF.

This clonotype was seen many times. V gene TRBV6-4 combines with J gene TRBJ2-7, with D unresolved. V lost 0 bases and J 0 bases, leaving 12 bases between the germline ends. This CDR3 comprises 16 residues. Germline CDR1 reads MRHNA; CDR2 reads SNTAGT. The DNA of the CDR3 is TGTGCCAGCAGTGACTCGAGGCAGGCCAACTCCTACGAGCAGTACTTC. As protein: CASSDSRQANSYEQYF.

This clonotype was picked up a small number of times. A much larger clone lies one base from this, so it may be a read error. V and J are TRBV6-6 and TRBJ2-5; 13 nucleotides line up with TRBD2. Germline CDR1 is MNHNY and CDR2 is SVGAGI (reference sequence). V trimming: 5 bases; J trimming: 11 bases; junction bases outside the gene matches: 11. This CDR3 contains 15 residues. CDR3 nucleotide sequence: TGTGCCAGCAGTACGGGACTAGCGGGGTCCAATGAGCAGTACTTC. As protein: CASSTGLAGSNEQYF.

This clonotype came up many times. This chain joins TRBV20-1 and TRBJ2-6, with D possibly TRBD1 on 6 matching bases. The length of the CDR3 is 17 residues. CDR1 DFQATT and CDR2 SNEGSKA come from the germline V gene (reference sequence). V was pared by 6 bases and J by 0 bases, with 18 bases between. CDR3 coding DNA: TGCAGTGCCCCCTCAAGACAGGCGAGCTCTGGGGCCAACGTCCTGACTTTC. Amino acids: CSAPSRQASSGANVLTF.

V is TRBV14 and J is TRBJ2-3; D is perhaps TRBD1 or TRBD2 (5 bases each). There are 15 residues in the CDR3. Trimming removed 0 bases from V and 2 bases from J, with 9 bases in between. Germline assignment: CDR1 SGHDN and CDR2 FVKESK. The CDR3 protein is CASSQEGRVTDTQYF. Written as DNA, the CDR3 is TGTGCCAGCAGCCAAGAGGGGCGGGTCACAGATACGCAGTATTTT.

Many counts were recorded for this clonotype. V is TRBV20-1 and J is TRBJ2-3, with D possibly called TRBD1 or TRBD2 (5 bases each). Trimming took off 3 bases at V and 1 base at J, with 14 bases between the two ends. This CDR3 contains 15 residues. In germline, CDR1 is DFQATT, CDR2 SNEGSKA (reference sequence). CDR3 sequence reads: CSASAGASGTDTQYF. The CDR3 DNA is TGCAGTGCTAGCGCCGGGGCCTCTGGCACAGATACGCAGTATTTT.

The CDR3 loop reads CASSPDQNTEAFF. The CDR3 DNA follows: TGTGCCAGCTCACCAGACCAGAACACTGAAGCTTTCTTT. This chain links TRBV18 with TRBJ1-1, with D hard to call. The CDR3 contains 13 residues. V lost 2 bases, J lost 1 base, and 5 bases lay in between. Germline V gives CDR1 KGHSH, CDR2 LQKENI.

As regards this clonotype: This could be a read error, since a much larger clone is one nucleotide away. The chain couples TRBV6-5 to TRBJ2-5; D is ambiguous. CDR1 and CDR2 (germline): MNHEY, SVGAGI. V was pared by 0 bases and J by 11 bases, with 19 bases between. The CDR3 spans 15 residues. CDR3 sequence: CASSYSGRSYNEQYF. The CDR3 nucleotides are TGTGCCAGCAGTTACTCGGGCAGGTCGTACAATGAGCAGTACTTC.

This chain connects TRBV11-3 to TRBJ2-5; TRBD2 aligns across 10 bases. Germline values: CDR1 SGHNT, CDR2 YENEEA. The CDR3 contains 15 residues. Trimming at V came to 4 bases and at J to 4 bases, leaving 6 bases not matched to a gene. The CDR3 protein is CASSSLAGQAETQYF. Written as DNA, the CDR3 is TGTGCCAGCAGCTCACTAGCGGGACAGGCAGAGACCCAGTACTTC. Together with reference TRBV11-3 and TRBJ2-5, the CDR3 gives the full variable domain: EAGVVQSPRYKIIEKKQPVAFWCNPISGHNTLYWYLQNLGQGPELLIRYENEEAVDDSQLPKDRFSAERLKGVDSTLKIQPAELGDSAVYLCASSSLAGQAETQYFGPGTRLLVL.

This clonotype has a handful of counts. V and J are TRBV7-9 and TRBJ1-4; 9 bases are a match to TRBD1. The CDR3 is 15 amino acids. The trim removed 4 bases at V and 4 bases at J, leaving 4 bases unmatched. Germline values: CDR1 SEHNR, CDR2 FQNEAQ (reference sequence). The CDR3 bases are TGTGCCAGCAGCTCAACAGGGGGCCATAATGAAAAACTGTTTTTT. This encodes CASSSTGGHNEKLFF.

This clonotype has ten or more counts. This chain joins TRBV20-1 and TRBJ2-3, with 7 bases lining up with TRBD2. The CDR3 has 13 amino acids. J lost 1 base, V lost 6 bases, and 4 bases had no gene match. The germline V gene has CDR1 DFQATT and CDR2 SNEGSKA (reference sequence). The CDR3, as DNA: TGCAGTGCCACTCTAGCGGGCACAGATACGCAGTATTTT. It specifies CSATLAGTDTQYF.

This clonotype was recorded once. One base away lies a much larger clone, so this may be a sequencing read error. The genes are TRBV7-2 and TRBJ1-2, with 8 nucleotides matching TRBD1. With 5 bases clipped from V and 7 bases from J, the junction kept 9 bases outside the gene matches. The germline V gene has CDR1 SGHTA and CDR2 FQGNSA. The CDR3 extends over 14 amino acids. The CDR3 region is CASSNRGTGCGYTF. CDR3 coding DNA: TGTGCCAGCAGCAATAGGGGGACAGGCTGTGGCTACACCTTC. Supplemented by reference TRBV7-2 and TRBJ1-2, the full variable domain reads GAGVSQSPSNKVTEKGKDVELRCDPISGHTALYWYRQSLGQGLEFLIYFQGNSAPDKSGLPSDRFSAERTGGSVSTLTIQRTQQEDSAVYLCASSNRGTGCGYTFGSGTRLTVV.

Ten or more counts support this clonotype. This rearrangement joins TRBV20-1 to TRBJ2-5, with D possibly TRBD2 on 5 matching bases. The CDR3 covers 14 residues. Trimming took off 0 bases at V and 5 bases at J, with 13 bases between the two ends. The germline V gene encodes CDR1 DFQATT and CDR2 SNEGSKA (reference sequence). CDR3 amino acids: CSARDPKGGETQYF. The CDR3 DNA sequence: TGCAGTGCTAGAGACCCAAAAGGCGGGGAGACCCAGTACTTC.

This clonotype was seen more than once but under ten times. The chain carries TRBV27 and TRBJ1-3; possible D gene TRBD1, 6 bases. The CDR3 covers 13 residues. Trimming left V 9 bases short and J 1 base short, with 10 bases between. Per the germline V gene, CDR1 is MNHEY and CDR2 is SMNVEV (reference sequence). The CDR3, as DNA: TGTGCCAGTCAAGGGGGGTCTGGAAACACCATATATTTT. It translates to CASQGGSGNTIYF.

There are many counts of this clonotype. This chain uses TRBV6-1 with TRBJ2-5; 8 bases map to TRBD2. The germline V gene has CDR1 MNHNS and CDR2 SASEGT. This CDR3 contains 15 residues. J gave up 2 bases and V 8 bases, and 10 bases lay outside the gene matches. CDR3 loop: CASPRGGAGQETQYF. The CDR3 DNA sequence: TGTGCCAGCCCCCGGGGGGGGGCAGGACAAGAGACCCAGTACTTC.